A selection of T cell receptor beta chains follows, all from one sample in a study of OX40 agonist ivuxolimab in advanced cancers. Produced via immunoSEQ multiplex PCR; TCRdb's table is partial and in-frame only. The sample has around 46,000 clones, 88% seen once; the top ten hold around 60%. The starting material was CD4+ or CD8+ T cells sorted from blood, obtained in a trial of the OX40 agonist ivuxolimab. The receptors were gathered from an adult with an advanced solid tumor such as melanoma, head and neck, liver or kidney cancer. CDR3s include the opening cysteine and the closing phenylalanine or tryptophan. A D gene is named only where the DNA matches it firmly. The listing skips clone size in some rows; elsewhere it reads once, few, many or a size class.

TRBJ1-5	NA	TRBD1	TRBV10-2	TGCGCCACCAGTCTAGCAGGGGGCGGCAATCAGCCCCAGCATTTT	CATSLAGGGNQPQHF
TRBJ1-2	NA	NA	TRBV30	TGTGCCTGGGGTTTGCCGGGACGTCATGGCTACACCTTC	CAWGLPGRHGYTF
TRBJ2-6	NA	NA	TRBV6-6	TGTGCCAGCAGTTACTCGTACCCATCTGGGGCCAACGTCCTGACTTTC	CASSYSYPSGANVLTF
TRBJ2-5	few	NA	TRBV29-1	TGCAGCGTTGAAGGGGGGTGGGGGACGCAAGAGACCCAGTACTTC	CSVEGGWGTQETQYF
TRBJ2-4	NA	NA	TRBV27	TGTGCCAGCAGTTTAGGTTATAGGGGCAGTAAAAACATTCAGTACTTC	CASSLGYRGSKNIQYF
TRBJ1-1	NA	TRBD1	TRBV28	TGTGCCAGCAGCCTCGGACAGGTCGGGACTGAAGCTTTCTTT	CASSLGQVGTEAFF
TRBJ2-1	NA	TRBD1	TRBV7-9	TGTGCCAGCAGCTTCCAGGGGGATGAGCAGTTCTTC	CASSFQGDEQFF
TRBJ1-2	NA	NA	TRBV7-9	TGTGCCAGCAGCCCTCTCTCAGGTGGAGTCATCTTC	CASSPLSGGVIF
TRBJ2-3	NA	NA	TRBV6-5	TGTGCCAGCAGTTATCAGACCGGCACAGATACGCAGTATTTT	CASSYQTGTDTQYF
TRBJ2-7	NA	NA	TRBV6-1	TGTGCCAGCAGTGATGTACCGGGTCCCTACGAGCAGTACTTC	CASSDVPGPYEQYF
TRBJ2-3	NA	TRBD2	TRBV6-1	TGTGCCAGCAGTACCGGGACTAGCGGGGGAGATACGCAGTATTTT	CASSTGTSGGDTQYF
TRBJ2-7	NA	NA	TRBV19	TGTGCCAGTAGTTACAACGGCGGGATCTACGAGCAGTACTTC	CASSYNGGIYEQYF
TRBJ2-5	NA	NA	TRBV7-9	TGTGCCAGCAGCTTATCAGGCAGGGCGGAGACCCAGTACTTC	CASSLSGRAETQYF
TRBJ1-5	NA	TRBD1	TRBV9	TGTGCCAGCAGCGCAGGACAGGGGGCCGGAGGCAATCAGCCCCAGCATTTT	CASSAGQGAGGNQPQHF
TRBJ2-3	NA	TRBD2	TRBV27	TGTGCCAGCAGTTTATTCGGGAGGGGTAGCGGGAGTCGGGGCACAGATACGCAGTATTTT	CASSLFGRGSGSRGTDTQYF
TRBJ2-7	NA	TRBD2	TRBV7-9	TGTGCCAGCAGCTTAATAGGGACTAACTCATACGAGCAGTACTTC	CASSLIGTNSYEQYF
TRBJ2-1	once	TRBD2	TRBV27	TGTGCCAGCAGCCCAACTAGCGGGGGACTCAATGAGCAGTTCTTC	CASSPTSGGLNEQFF
TRBJ2-2	NA	TRBD1	TRBV10-3	TGTGCCATCCAGGGACAGGCGAACACCGGGGAGCTGTTTTTT	CAIQGQANTGELFF
TRBJ1-1	NA	TRBD1	TRBV19	TGTGCCAGTAGAGGACAGGGGGCAACTACTGAAGCTTTCTTT	CASRGQGATTEAFF
TRBJ2-5	NA	NA	TRBV7-8	TGTGCCAGCAGCTTATTCTCCTGGGAAGAGACCCAGTACTTC	CASSLFSWEETQYF